This T cell receptor (beta chain) was observed in a study of T cell responses to AZD1222 COVID-19 vaccine. The overall study: Whether given at about 4 or about 12 weeks, second doses were pooled.

CDR3 length: 18 amino acids. The V gene's germline CDR1 is LGHNA and CDR2 YSLEER. The germline V and J ends were trimmed by 1 base and 0 bases, with 18 bases remaining between them. Whole-study results and caveats: A rise in Spike-specific TCR breadth and depth followed two AZD1222 doses.

With regard to this clone: Its antigen remains unknown.

Generated by immunoSEQ multiplex PCR, the TCRdb table keeps only in-frame clones and is missing some. The sample consists of around 150,000 clones, 85% to 90% of them appearing once. This specimen was peripheral blood, taken on day 0 of AZD1222 vaccination. This TCR came from an adult in good health. The V and J genes are TRBV4-3 and TRBJ1-1; tentatively, D is TRBD1 (5 bases). The CDR3 nucleotides read TGCGCCAGCAGCCAAGCATTTGGGCAGGGCCCTATGAACACTGAAGCTTTCTTT. Translation gives CASSQAFGQGPMNTEAFF.